One and the same sample provided the 5 T cell receptor beta chains below, sequenced in a study of OX40 agonist ivuxolimab in advanced cancers. Some clones are missing from TCRdb's copy, which holds only in-frame ones; the method was immunoSEQ multiplex PCR. The repertoire holds some 75,000 clones, with roughly 84% as singletons. The material was CD4+ or CD8+ T cells sorted from blood, obtained in a trial of the OX40 agonist ivuxolimab. Receptor source: an adult with an advanced solid tumor such as melanoma, head and neck, liver or kidney cancer.

The chain is built from TRBV6-5 and TRBJ2-7; no clear D. The V end lost 4 bases, the J end lost 0 bases, and 7 bases lay between the germline ends. Germline assignment: CDR1 MNHEY and CDR2 SVGAGI. This CDR3 contains 13 residues. In DNA, the CDR3 is TGTGCCAGCAGTTCCCCGGTCTCCTACGAGCAGTACTTC. It codes for CASSSPVSYEQYF.

V gene TRBV27 combines with J gene TRBJ1-2; 7 nucleotides line up with TRBD1. V gave up 6 bases and J gave up 7 bases; unmatched junction bases: 14. Germline-derived CDR1 and CDR2 are MNHEY and SMNVEV (reference sequence). The CDR3 contains 15 residues. DNA for the CDR3: TGTGCCAGCAGCCTTACCGCCAGGGGGTCGCGTGGCTACACCTTC. It codes for CASSLTARGSRGYTF.

This clone was picked up one time. The chain links TRBV28 to TRBJ2-1, with 7 bases matching TRBD1. The CDR3 extends over 15 amino acids. Trimming took 6 bases from V and 4 from J; bases not matched to a gene: 9. Germline CDR1 is MDHEN and CDR2 is SYDVKM. CDR3 coding DNA: TGTGCCAGCAGAAAGACAGGGTTGGGGTACAATGAGCAGTTCTTC. It is translated as CASRKTGLGYNEQFF.

The chain joins TRBV5-1 to TRBJ2-7; 10 nucleotides match TRBD1. The CDR3 consists of 15 residues. Germline V CDR1 and CDR2: SGHRS, YFSETQ. Losses at the gene ends were 0 bases for V and 6 bases for J; bases not matched to a gene: 6. CDR3 bases: TGCGCCAGCAGCTTGGCCGACAGGGGGCCCTTCGAGCAGTACTTC. It is translated as CASSLADRGPFEQYF.

In its sample, this clone was seen once. V and J are TRBV28 and TRBJ1-2; 8 bases are shared with TRBD1. The CDR3 extends over 15 amino acids. Germline trimming cut 5 bases from V and 6 bases from J; bases unmatched to any gene: 11. Germline lookup yields CDR1 MDHEN and CDR2 SYDVKM. This CDR3 is CASSEQGVPFDGYTF. CDR3 nucleotides: TGTGCCAGCAGTGAACAGGGGGTTCCTTTCGATGGCTACACCTTC.